This T cell receptor beta chain comes out of a study of identical twins (dated by TCRdb to about 2016). Study-level background: TCR alpha and beta repertoires from monozygotic twins, unrelated adults of various ages and cord blood were deep-sequenced to test whether fetal clonotypes persist. To rule out contamination, the twin experiments were replicated at different times with different library preparation protocols.

Receptor libraries were prepared by 5' RACE. The sequencer listed for this sample is Illumina HiSeq 2000. Template switching added a universal primer binding site, and the final cDNA carried a unique molecular identifier that allowed TCR cDNA molecules to be counted accurately. First-strand cDNA for TCR alpha and beta chains was synthesized from specific primers in the conserved constant-segment region. To control for contamination, each cDNA library was double barcoded with a SMART-Mk sample barcode plus Illumina barcodes. TruSeq adapter sequences, together with Illumina sample barcodes, were added in two successive PCR steps. The TCR alpha and beta cDNA libraries were sequenced on the Illumina HiSeq platform using custom primers. Under the source paper's analysis protocol: MiGEC was used to process raw reads and extract unique molecular identifiers, and MiXCR was used to find CDR3 positions. For each individual, recombination models were inferred using an EM algorithm with the repgenHMM and IGoR tools. Shared clonotypes were analyzed with the tcR package in R, and sharing was normalized by the product of cloneset sizes. To study raw recombination free of thymic and clonal selection effects, out-of-frame nonproductive sequences were analyzed. TCRdb reran the public reads through fastp at Q25 and MiXCR, keeping productive beta chains. Rows matching on CDR3 protein sequence are summarized as one entry with the most common DNA and genes. The V and J calls and clone size come from TCRdb's table, not from the authors' own analysis. Recorded for this sample are 430,000 or so distinct CDR3 sequences; approximately 24% of them occurred a single time. The ten largest clonotypes hold over 2.5% of the sample.

Every donor was a healthy Caucasian. The twin cohort comprised three pairs of female monozygotic twins, all aged about 18 to 29 years. Positive isolation kits from Invitrogen were used to isolate CD4+ and CD8+ T cell populations. Overall study outcomes, separate from this receptor: Conclusions relied on cross-sectional statistical analysis, since the same donors could not be followed over many years. Recombination models systematically underestimated out-of-frame TCR alpha sharing in monozygotic twins but agreed with sharing between unrelated individuals. Compared with coincidental sharing between unrelated individuals, out-of-frame TCR alpha sequences shared between twins showed an excess of sequences with low generation probability. Fewer insertions were carried by abundant cord blood beta clonotypes; a weaker similar trend was observed in young adult naive repertoires, while no such trend was observed in memory repertoires. Invariant T cells such as MAIT and iNKT could partly confound zero-insertion analyses, though diverse VJ usage argued against this for most clonotypes. In beta out-of-frame sequences, excess twin sharing was weaker, because having fewer shared sequences lowered the signal-to-noise ratio.

This clonotype was observed a few times. Its antigen has not been determined. The sample holds no much larger clone one base away, and base qualities are not on file. V and J are trimmed by 4 bases and 2 bases, and the gene matches miss 3 bases of the junction. The CDR3 holds 14 amino acids from the cysteine to the phenylalanine. Kept here is only the CDR3 DNA, which spans 42 bases and is read in frame from base 1. CDR1 and CDR2 (SGHRS, YFSETQ) derive from the germline V gene. The data also belong to a second study, concerning T cells expressing NK-cell markers. Taken from the second paper: In sorted CD3+CD56+NKG2C+, CD3+CD56+NKG2C- and CD3+CD56-NKG2C+ T-cell subsets from 8 or 9 donors, TCR beta-chain repertoires were profiled. Among the eight sequenced donors, seven were HCMV-seropositive and one was HCMV-seronegative. To restrict sorting to alphabetaTCR-expressing T cells, an anti-gammadeltaTCR antibody was added in several experiments. In six donors, the dominant CD3+CD56+NKG2C+ clonotypes were among the top 10 CD8+ clonotypes and accounted for roughly 1.0-8% of CD8+ T cells. Those dominant clonotypes were again the most abundant among CD3+CD56-NKG2C+ cells in several donors, at roughly 25-65%. Whether the expanded NKG2C-expressing T cell clones were specific for HCMV antigens was left unclear. Randomly selected healthy volunteers, three men and five women, were used as the eight sequenced donors. A commercial ELISA kit detecting HCMV-specific IgG in serum was used to determine HCMV serostatus. Reads were demultiplexed and grouped by UMI with MIGEC, and clonotypes were assembled and quantified with MiTCR. To exclude erroneous sequences, only TCR cDNA sequences supported by at least two reads were retained. Downstream repertoire analysis used the tcR package, and clonotypes were matched across fractions by CDR3 nucleotide sequence plus V segment. VDJmatch was used to annotate antigen specificity against VDJdb, with one amino acid substitution in CDR3 permitted.

Source material: CD4+ T cells sorted from blood. The TCR was taken from a woman aged 18-29 years in good health. Recombination joined TRBV5-1 with TRBJ1-1, with 9 middle bases fitting TRBD1. The nucleotide sequence reads TGCGCCAGCAGCCGGGACAGGGACAACACTGAAGCTTTCTTT. Its coded protein is CASSRDRDNTEAFF.